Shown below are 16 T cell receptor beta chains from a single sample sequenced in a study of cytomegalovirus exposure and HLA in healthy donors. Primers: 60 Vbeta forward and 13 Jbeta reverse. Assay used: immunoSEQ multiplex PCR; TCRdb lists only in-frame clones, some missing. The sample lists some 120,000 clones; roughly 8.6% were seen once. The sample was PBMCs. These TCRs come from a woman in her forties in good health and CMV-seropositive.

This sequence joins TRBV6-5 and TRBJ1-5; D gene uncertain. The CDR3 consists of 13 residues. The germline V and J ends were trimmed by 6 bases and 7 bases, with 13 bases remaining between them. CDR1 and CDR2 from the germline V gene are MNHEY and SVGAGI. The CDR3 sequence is CASSSAGQQPQHF. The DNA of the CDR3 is TGTGCCAGCAGCTCCGCAGGTCAGCAGCCCCAGCATTTT.

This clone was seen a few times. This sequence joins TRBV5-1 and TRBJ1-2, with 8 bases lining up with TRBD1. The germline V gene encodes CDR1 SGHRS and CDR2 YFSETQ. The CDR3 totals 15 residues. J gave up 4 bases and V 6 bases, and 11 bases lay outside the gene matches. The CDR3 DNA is TGCGCCAGCAAAGAGGACAGGGAGAACCTCTATGGCTACACCTTC. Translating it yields CASKEDRENLYGYTF.

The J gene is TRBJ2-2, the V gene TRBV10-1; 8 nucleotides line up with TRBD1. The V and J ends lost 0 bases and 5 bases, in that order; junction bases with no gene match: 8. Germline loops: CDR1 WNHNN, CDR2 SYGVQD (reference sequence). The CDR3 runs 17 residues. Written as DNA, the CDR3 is TGCGCCAGCAGTGAGTCGTTAGGACAGGGCTTTACCGGGGAGCTGTTTTTT. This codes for CASSESLGQGFTGELFF.

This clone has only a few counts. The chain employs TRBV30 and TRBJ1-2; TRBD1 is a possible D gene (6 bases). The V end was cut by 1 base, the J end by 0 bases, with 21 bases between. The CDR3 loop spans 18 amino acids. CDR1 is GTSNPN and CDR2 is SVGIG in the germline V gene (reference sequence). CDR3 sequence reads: CAWSGGHRVSSTNYGYTF. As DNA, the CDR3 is TGTGCCTGGAGTGGGGGGCACAGGGTTTCGTCTACTAACTATGGCTACACCTTC.

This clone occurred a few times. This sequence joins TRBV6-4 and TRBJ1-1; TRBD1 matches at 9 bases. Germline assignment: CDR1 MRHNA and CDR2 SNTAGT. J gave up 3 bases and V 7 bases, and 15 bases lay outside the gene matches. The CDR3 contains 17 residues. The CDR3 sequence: CASKPGQGFSRDTEAFF. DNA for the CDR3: TGTGCCAGCAAACCGGGACAGGGCTTCTCTCGGGACACTGAAGCTTTCTTT.

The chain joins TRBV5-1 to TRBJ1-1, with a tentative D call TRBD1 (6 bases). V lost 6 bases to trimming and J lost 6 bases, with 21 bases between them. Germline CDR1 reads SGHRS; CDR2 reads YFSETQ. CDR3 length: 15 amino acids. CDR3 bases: TGCGCCAGCACCCCAGGGGCAGGTAATGAGGCTGAAGCTTTCTTT. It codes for CASTPGAGNEAEAFF.

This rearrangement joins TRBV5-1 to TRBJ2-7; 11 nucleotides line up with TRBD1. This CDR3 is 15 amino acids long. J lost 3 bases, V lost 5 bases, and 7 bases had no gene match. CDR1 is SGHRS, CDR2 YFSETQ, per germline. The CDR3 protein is CASSPWDRGDYEQYF. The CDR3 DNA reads TGCGCCAGCAGTCCCTGGGACAGGGGGGACTACGAGCAGTACTTC.

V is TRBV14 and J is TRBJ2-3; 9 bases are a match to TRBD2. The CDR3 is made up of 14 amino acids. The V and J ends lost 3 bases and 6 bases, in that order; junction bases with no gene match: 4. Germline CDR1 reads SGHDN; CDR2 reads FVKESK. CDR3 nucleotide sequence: TGTGCCAGCAGCCAGGGGCTAGCGGGGGATACGCAGTATTTT. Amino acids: CASSQGLAGDTQYF.

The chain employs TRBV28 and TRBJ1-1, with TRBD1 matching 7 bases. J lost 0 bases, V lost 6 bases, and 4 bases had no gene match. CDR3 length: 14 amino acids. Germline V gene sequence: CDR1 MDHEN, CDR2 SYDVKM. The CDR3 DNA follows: TGTGCCAGCAGGTGGACAGGAATGAACACTGAAGCTTTCTTT. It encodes CASRWTGMNTEAFF.

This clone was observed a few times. As DNA, the CDR3 is TGCGCCAGCAGCTTGGAAACAGTCGGCACAGATACGCAGTATTTT. It is translated as CASSLETVGTDTQYF. The rearrangement joins TRBV5-1 to TRBJ2-3; D is ambiguous. This CDR3 contains 15 residues. Per the germline V gene, CDR1 is SGHRS and CDR2 is YFSETQ. V lost 0 bases and J lost 1, with 9 bases in between.

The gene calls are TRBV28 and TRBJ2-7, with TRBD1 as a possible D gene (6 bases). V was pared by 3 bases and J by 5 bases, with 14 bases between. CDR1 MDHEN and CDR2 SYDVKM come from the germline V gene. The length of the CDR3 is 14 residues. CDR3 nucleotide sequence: TGTGCCAGCAGTTTGCTTTCACAGGGTGACGAGCAGTACTTC. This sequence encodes CASSLLSQGDEQYF.

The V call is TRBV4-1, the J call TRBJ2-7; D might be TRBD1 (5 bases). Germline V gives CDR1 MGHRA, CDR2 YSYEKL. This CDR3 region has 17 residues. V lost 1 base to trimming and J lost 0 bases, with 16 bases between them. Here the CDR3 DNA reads TGCGCCAGCAGCCAAGGATATAGGACAATGAGCTCCTACGAGCAGTACTTC. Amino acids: CASSQGYRTMSSYEQYF.

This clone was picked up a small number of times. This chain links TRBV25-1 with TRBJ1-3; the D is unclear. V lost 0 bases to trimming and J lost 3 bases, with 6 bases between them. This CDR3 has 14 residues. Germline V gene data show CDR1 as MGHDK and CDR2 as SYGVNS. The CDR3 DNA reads TGTGCCAGCAGTGAATACGGGGATGGAAACACCATATATTTT. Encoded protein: CASSEYGDGNTIYF.

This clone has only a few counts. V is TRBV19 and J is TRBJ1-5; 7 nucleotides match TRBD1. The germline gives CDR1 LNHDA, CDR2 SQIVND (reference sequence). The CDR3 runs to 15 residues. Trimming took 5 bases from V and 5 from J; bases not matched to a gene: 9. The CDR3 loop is CASSSTGSRDQPQHF. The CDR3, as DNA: TGTGCCAGTAGTTCGACAGGGTCCCGAGATCAGCCCCAGCATTTT.

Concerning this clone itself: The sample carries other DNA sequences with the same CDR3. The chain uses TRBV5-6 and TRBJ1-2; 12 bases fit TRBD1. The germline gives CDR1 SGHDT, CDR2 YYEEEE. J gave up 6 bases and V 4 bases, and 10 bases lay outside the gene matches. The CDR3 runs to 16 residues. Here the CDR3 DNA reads TGTGCCAGCAGCATTCATCCGGGACAGGGGGCCAATGGCTACACCTTC. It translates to CASSIHPGQGANGYTF.

In DNA, the CDR3 is TGTGCCAGCAGCTTAGTCGCAGGGACATCGGGACCTATAAAACTGTTTTTT. It specifies CASSLVAGTSGPIKLFF. This chain connects TRBV11-2 to TRBJ1-4; the D gene is possibly TRBD1 (6 bases). Per the germline V gene, CDR1 is SGHAT and CDR2 is FQNNGV. The length of the CDR3 is 17 residues. V lost 1 base and J 10 bases, leaving 22 bases between the germline ends.